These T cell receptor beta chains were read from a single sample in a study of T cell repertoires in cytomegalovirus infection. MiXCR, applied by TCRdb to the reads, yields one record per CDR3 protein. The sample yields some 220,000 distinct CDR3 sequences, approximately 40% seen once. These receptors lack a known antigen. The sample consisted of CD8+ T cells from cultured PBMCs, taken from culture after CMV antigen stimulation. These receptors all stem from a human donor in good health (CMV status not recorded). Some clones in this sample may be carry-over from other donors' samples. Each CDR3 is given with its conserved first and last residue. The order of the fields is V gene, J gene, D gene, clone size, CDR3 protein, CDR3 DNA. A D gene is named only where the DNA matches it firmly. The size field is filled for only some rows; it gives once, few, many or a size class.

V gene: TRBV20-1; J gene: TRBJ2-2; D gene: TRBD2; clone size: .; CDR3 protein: CSALQREGTGELFF; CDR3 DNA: TGCAGTGCTCTCCAGCGGGAGGGCACCGGGGAGCTGTTTTTT
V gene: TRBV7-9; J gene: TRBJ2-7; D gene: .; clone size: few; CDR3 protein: CASSPLLGPNYEQYF; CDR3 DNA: TGTGCCAGCAGCCCACTGTTAGGACCCAACTACGAGCAGTACTTC
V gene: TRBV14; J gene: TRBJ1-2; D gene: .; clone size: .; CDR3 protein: CASSPRTNPNYGYTF; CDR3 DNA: TGTGCCAGCAGCCCTCGGACAAACCCTAACTATGGCTACACCTTC
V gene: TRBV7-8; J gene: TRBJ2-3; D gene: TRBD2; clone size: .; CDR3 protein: CASSFGIAGGATDTQYF; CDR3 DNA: TGTGCCAGCAGCTTCGGTATAGCGGGAGGGGCGACAGATACGCAGTATTTT
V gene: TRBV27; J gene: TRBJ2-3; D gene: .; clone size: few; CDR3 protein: CASSLGKVAARFEQYF; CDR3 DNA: TGTGCCAGCAGTTTAGGGAAGGTAGCGGCCCGTTTCGAGCAGTATTTT
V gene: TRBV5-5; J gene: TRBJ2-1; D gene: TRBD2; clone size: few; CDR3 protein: CASSPTSGGASEQFF; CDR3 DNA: TGTGCCAGCAGCCCGACTAGCGGGGGGGCCAGTGAGCAGTTCTTC
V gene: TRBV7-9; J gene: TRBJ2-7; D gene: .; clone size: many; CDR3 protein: CASTLSLGNIYEQYF; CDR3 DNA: TGTGCCAGCACCTTGAGCCTTGGGAACATCTACGAGCAGTACTTC
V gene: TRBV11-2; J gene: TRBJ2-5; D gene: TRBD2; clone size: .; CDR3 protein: CASSLDLASGLQETQYF; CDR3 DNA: TGTGCCAGCAGCTTAGATTTGGCTAGCGGTCTCCAAGAGACCCAGTACTTC
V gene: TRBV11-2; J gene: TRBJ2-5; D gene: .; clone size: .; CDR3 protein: CASILRFSGEATQYF; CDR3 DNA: TGTGCCAGCATCTTAAGGTTCTCGGGGGAGGCGACCCAGTACTTC
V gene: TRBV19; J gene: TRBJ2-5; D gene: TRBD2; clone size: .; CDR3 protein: CASTPGGLAEETQYF; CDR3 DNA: TGTGCCAGTACCCCGGGAGGACTAGCGGAAGAGACCCAGTACTTC
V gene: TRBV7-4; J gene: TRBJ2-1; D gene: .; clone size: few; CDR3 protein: CASSWPGVPSNEQFF; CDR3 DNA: TGTGCCAGCAGCTGGCCAGGGGTTCCAAGCAATGAGCAGTTCTTC
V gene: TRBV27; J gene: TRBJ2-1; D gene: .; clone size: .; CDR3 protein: CASSVGVSSYNEQFF; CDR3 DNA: TGTGCCAGCAGTGTGGGGGTGAGCTCCTACAATGAGCAGTTCTTC
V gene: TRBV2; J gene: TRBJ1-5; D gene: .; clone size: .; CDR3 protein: CASSEAGVSNQPQHF; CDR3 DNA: TGTGCCAGCAGTGAGGCAGGCGTAAGCAATCAGCCCCAGCATTTT
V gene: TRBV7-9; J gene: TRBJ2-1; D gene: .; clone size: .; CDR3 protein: CASSPEGPEGIEQFF; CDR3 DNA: TGTGCCAGCAGCCCCGAGGGGCCAGAAGGGATTGAGCAGTTCTTC
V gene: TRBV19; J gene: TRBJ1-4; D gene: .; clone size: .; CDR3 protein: CATRIKTGRIEKLFF; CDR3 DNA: TGTGCCACTAGGATCAAGACGGGTAGAATTGAAAAACTGTTTTTT
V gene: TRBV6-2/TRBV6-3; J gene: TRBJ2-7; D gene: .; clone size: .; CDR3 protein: CSSSSRDSGYEQYF; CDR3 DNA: TGTTCCAGCAGTTCCCGGGACTCGGGCTACGAGCAGTACTTC
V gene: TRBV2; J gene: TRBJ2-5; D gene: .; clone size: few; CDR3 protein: CASSEEAGRDAETQYF; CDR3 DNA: TGTGCCAGCAGTGAAGAGGCGGGCAGGGACGCAGAGACCCAGTACTTC
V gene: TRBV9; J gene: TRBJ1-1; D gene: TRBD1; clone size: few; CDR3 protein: CASSGRGQGGTEAFF; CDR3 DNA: TGTGCCAGCAGCGGAAGGGGACAGGGTGGCACTGAAGCTTTCTTT
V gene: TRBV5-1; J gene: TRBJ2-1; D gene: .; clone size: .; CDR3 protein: CASSLKGYEQFF; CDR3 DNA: TGCGCCAGCAGCTTGAAGGGCTATGAGCAGTTCTTC
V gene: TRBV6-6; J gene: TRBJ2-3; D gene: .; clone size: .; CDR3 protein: CASNKGIITDTQYF; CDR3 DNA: TGTGCCAGCAACAAAGGGATCATCACAGATACGCAGTATTTT
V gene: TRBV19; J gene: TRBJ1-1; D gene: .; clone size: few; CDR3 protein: CASQMNTEAFF; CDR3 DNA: TGTGCCAGTCAGATGAACACTGAAGCTTTCTTT
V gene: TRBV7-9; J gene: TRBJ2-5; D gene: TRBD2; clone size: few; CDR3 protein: CASSFSGTSGQETQYF; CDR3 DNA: TGTGCCAGCAGCTTCTCCGGGACTAGCGGCCAAGAGACCCAGTACTTC